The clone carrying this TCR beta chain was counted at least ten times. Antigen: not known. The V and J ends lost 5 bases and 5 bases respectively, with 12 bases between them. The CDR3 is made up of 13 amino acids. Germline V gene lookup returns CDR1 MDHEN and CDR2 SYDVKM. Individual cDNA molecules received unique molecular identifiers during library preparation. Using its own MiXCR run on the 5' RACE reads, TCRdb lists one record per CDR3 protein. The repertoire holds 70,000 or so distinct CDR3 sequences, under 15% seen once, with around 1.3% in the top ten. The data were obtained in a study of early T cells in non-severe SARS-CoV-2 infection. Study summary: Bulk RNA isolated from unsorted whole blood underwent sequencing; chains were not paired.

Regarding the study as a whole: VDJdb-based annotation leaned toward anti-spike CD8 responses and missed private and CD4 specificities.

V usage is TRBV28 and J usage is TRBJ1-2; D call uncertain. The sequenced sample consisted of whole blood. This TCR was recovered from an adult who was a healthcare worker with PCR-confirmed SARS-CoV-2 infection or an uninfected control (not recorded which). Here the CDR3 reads CASSTPGRYGYTF. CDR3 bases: TGTGCCAGCAGTACCCCAGGCCGGTATGGCTACACCTTC.